This T cell receptor beta chain derives from a study of cytomegalovirus exposure and HLA in healthy donors. V was pared by 2 bases and J by 6 bases, with 13 bases between. The CDR3 runs 14 residues. Germline V lookup: CDR1 LGHNA, CDR2 YNFKEQ. In the PCR, 60 Vbeta and 13 Jbeta primers were used. Here immunoSEQ multiplex PCR was the method, and the copy in TCRdb shows in-frame clones only, minus some. This table holds about 160,000 clones, less than 85% found once. The sequenced material came from PBMCs. The rearrangement joins TRBV4-2 to TRBJ1-2; D unresolved. The TCR was taken from a boy aged 2 to 9 in good health and CMV-seronegative. Here the CDR3 reads CASSQNDPRDGYTF. The CDR3 region has the DNA TGTGCCAGCAGCCAAAACGACCCACGGGATGGCTACACCTTC.